The next 32 T cell receptor beta chains were all read from a single sample in a study of blood T cell repertoires in COVID-19. Sequencing used immunoSEQ multiplex PCR; TCRdb keeps in-frame clones, though not all of them. Of about 160,000 clones listed, roughly 90% are singletons. The material sequenced was peripheral blood. Source of these receptors: a man aged 25-40 years with COVID-19, enrolled during active disease.

The J gene is TRBJ1-2, the V gene TRBV28; no clear D gene. Trimming shortened V by 6 bases and J by 6 bases, and 14 bases separated the two germline ends. CDR1 and CDR2 from the germline V gene are MDHEN and SYDVKM. The CDR3 contains 13 residues. The CDR3 sequence is CASRALIADGYTF. CDR3 DNA: TGTGCCAGCAGAGCCCTAATTGCGGATGGCTACACCTTC.

The chain links TRBV6-5 to TRBJ1-2, with D possibly matching TRBD1 (6 bases). The CDR3 runs 11 residues. Between the trimmed V and J ends, which lost 8 bases and 6 bases, there was a span of 10 bases. Germline V gene lookup returns CDR1 MNHEY and CDR2 SVGAGI. Written as DNA, the CDR3 is TGTGCCAGCCTTTCAGGGGATGGCTACACCTTC. Amino acid sequence: CASLSGDGYTF.

The rearrangement uses TRBV18 and TRBJ1-2, with 10 nucleotides matching TRBD1. Per germline, CDR1 KGHSH and CDR2 LQKENI. V trimming: 4 bases; J trimming: 2 bases; junction bases outside the gene matches: 1. CDR3 length: 14 amino acids. DNA of the CDR3: TGTGCCAGCTCACTGGGACAGGGGAACTATGGCTACACCTTC. Its protein is CASSLGQGNYGYTF.

The CDR3 loop reads CAGLLRGQSNTGELFF. The CDR3 DNA is TGTGCCGGACTGCTTAGGGGACAGTCAAACACCGGGGAGCTGTTTTTT. The chain has TRBV30 and TRBJ2-2; 7 nucleotides align to TRBD1. With V trimmed by 8 bases and J by 2 bases, 14 bases remained unmatched. Germline loops: CDR1 GTSNPN, CDR2 SVGIG (reference sequence). The CDR3 loop spans 16 amino acids.

The chain links TRBV18 to TRBJ2-3, with TRBD2 identical over 7 bases. This CDR3 is 15 amino acids long. The germline V gene encodes CDR1 KGHSH and CDR2 LQKENI. V trimming: 3 bases; J trimming: 4 bases; junction bases outside the gene matches: 7. CDR3 coding DNA: TGTGCCAGCTCACCCGGGACTATATTTCCAGATACGCAGTATTTT. Residues: CASSPGTIFPDTQYF.

This clone was seen more than once but under ten times. This sequence joins TRBV5-1 and TRBJ2-2; TRBD2 agrees at 12 bases. CDR1 is SGHRS and CDR2 is YFSETQ in the germline V gene. J lost 1 base, V lost 4 bases, and 2 bases had no gene match. The length of the CDR3 is 16 residues. The CDR3 loop is CASSLGLAGNTGELFF. The CDR3 DNA reads TGCGCCAGCAGCCTGGGACTAGCGGGGAACACCGGGGAGCTGTTTTTT.

This rearrangement joins TRBV18 to TRBJ2-3; D is unclear. The CDR3 runs to 15 residues. Germline CDR1 is KGHSH and CDR2 is LQKENI. V dropped 3 bases and J dropped 2 bases, with 12 bases sitting between them. The CDR3 nucleotides read TGTGCCAGCTCACCCCAGTCGACAACCACAGATACGCAGTATTTT. It translates to CASSPQSTTTDTQYF.

This rearrangement joins TRBV9 to TRBJ1-3; 7 positions match TRBD1. The germline V gene has CDR1 SGDLS and CDR2 YYNGEE. The junction had 6 bases not matched to a gene; V was cut back by 3 bases and J by 0 bases. The length of the CDR3 is 16 residues. The CDR3 protein is CASSESDRRSGNTIYF. The CDR3 DNA follows: TGTGCCAGCAGCGAATCGGACAGGCGCTCTGGAAACACCATATATTTT. Drawing the rest from reference TRBV9 and TRBJ1-3, the complete variable domain is DSGVTQTPKHLITATGQRVTLRCSPRSGDLSVYWYQQSLDQGLQFLIQYYNGEERAKGNILERFSAQQFPDLHSELNLSSLELGDSALYFCASSESDRRSGNTIYFGEGSWLTVV.

The chain joins TRBV6-5 to TRBJ1-2; TRBD1 might be the D (6 bases). Germline loops: CDR1 MNHEY, CDR2 SVGAGI. This CDR3 is built from 14 residues. V was clipped by 4 bases and J by 3 bases, with 12 bases between them. CDR3: CASSSYRVHYGYTF. The DNA of the CDR3 is TGTGCCAGCAGTTCTTACAGGGTTCACTATGGCTACACCTTC.

V usage is TRBV7-2 and J usage is TRBJ1-6; the match to TRBD1 covers 7 bases. Unmatched junction bases numbered 10, after V lost 4 bases and J lost 10 bases. This CDR3 contains 15 residues. Germline CDR1 SGHTA, CDR2 FQGNSA. The CDR3 sequence is CASSSTGVRDSPLHF. The CDR3 nucleotides read TGTGCCAGCAGCTCAACAGGGGTGCGGGACTCACCCCTCCACTTT.

The V gene is TRBV25-1, the J gene TRBJ1-1; D is unclear. The CDR3 spans 15 residues. The germline V gene encodes CDR1 MGHDK and CDR2 SYGVNS. Trimming took off 7 bases at V and 4 bases at J, with 19 bases between the two ends. The CDR3 coding sequence is TGTGCCAGCACCCAAGCAGGTAGCGTGGGCACTGAAGCTTTCTTT. It encodes CASTQAGSVGTEAFF.

Here the CDR3 DNA reads TGTGCCAGCAGTTTTGGGGGCCAGCCCCAGCATTTT. It is translated as CASSFGGQPQHF. The chain has TRBV28 and TRBJ1-5; D perhaps matches TRBD1 (6 bases). The V end lost 3 bases, the J end lost 7 bases, and 7 bases lay between the germline ends. This CDR3 has 12 residues. Germline assignment: CDR1 MDHEN and CDR2 SYDVKM.

With respect to this clone: Other DNA sequences in the same sample also yield this CDR3. V and J are TRBV7-3 and TRBJ2-1; D remains unclear. Germline CDR1 reads SGHTA; CDR2 reads FQGTGA. The CDR3 is 12 residues long. Between the trimmed V and J ends, which lost 3 bases and 7 bases, there was a span of 7 bases. CDR3 sequence reads: CASSFSGNEQFF. The CDR3 DNA is TGTGCCAGCAGCTTTTCCGGGAATGAGCAGTTCTTC.

The chain combines TRBV12-5 with TRBJ2-5, with 8 bases identical to TRBD1. CDR1 LGHNT and CDR2 FRNRAP come from the germline V gene. CDR3 length equals 15 residues. Trimming cost V 1 base and J 4 bases; bases outside gene matches: 5. CDR3 nucleotide sequence: TGTGCTAGTGGTTTGGGTGACAGGGGCCTAGAGACCCAGTACTTC. This sequence encodes CASGLGDRGLETQYF.

This rearrangement joins TRBV5-4 to TRBJ2-5; perhaps TRBD2 as D (5 bases). V gave up 3 bases and J gave up 2 bases, with 14 bases separating them. Germline CDR1 is SGHNT and CDR2 is YYREEE (reference sequence). This CDR3 region has 15 residues. CDR3 sequence (DNA): TGTGCCAGCAGCTCCCGGAAGGGCGGGCAAGAGACCCAGTACTTC. Translation gives CASSSRKGGQETQYF.

V and J are TRBV5-1 and TRBJ2-5; 8 bases are shared with TRBD1. Germline CDR1 and CDR2: SGHRS and YFSETQ. The CDR3 length is 13 residues. The J segment lost 1 base and the V segment lost 4 bases, leaving 0 bases of the junction unmatched. The CDR3 DNA reads as TGCGCCAGCAGCACAGGGGGCCAAGAGACCCAGTACTTC. Encoded protein: CASSTGGQETQYF.

V and J are TRBV5-1 and TRBJ1-2; possibly TRBD1 for D (5 bases). The length of the CDR3 is 17 residues. Germline loops: CDR1 SGHRS, CDR2 YFSETQ. The V end lost 0 bases, the J end lost 4 bases, and 19 bases lay between the germline ends. The CDR3 DNA reads TGCGCCAGCAGCTTGGAGCTGGGTCTGGGGACTGTCTATGGCTACACCTTC. Translated: CASSLELGLGTVYGYTF.

The V call is TRBV6-5, the J call TRBJ1-2, with 8 bases that match TRBD1. The CDR3 length is 14 residues. The germline V gene has CDR1 MNHEY and CDR2 SVGAGI. V shed 2 bases, J shed 6 bases, and the junction held 5 bases outside the gene matches. The CDR3 region is CASSYATGANGYTF. As DNA, the CDR3 is TGTGCCAGCAGTTACGCGACAGGGGCGAATGGCTACACCTTC.

This chain uses TRBV27 with TRBJ1-3, with D uncertain. V lost 1 base and J 0 bases, leaving 19 bases between the germline ends. The CDR3 extends over 19 amino acids. Germline V lookup: CDR1 MNHEY, CDR2 SMNVEV (reference sequence). CDR3 residues: CASSLFPPRVSFSGNTIYF. In DNA form, the CDR3 reads TGTGCCAGCAGTTTATTTCCCCCCCGAGTCTCCTTCTCTGGAAACACCATATATTTT.

This chain links TRBV19 with TRBJ1-4, with no clear D. V lost 5 bases and J lost 8, with 9 bases in between. Germline assignment: CDR1 LNHDA and CDR2 SQIVND (reference sequence). This CDR3 is 12 amino acids long. The DNA for the CDR3 is TGTGCCAGTAGTTACATAATGGAAAAACTGTTTTTT. Its translation is CASSYIMEKLFF.

The V call is TRBV10-2, the J call TRBJ2-7, with TRBD2 matching 11 bases. Germline-derived CDR1 and CDR2 are WSHSY and SAAADI. This CDR3 comprises 13 residues. Trimming at V came to 7 bases and at J to 5 bases, leaving 4 bases not matched to a gene. The CDR3 DNA is TGCGCCAGCACCCTAGCGGGAGGAAACGAGCAGTACTTC. Translated, it gives CASTLAGGNEQYF.

This clone appeared a single time. This chain connects TRBV24-1 to TRBJ1-2; TRBD1 aligns across 8 bases. This CDR3 spans 13 amino acids. In germline, CDR1 is KGHDR, CDR2 SFDVKD. The J segment lost 7 bases and the V segment lost 5 bases, leaving 5 bases of the junction unmatched. The CDR3 coding sequence is TGTGCCACCAGTGCAGGGGGCTCACGTGGCTACACCTTC. Encoded protein: CATSAGGSRGYTF.

CDR3 sequence reads: CASSFSDRGGEKLFF. The CDR3, as DNA: TGTGCCAGCAGTTTTTCCGACAGGGGCGGGGAAAAACTGTTTTTT. The gene calls are TRBV27 and TRBJ1-4, with 8 bases identical to TRBD1. The CDR3 runs to 15 residues. V lost 3 bases and J lost 8; bases outside the gene matches: 8. Germline V gene lookup returns CDR1 MNHEY and CDR2 SMNVEV (reference sequence).

The CDR3 spells CASSLGGLNTGELFF. CDR3 in DNA: TGTGCCAGCAGCTTAGGAGGGTTAAACACCGGGGAGCTGTTTTTT. The chain is built from TRBV7-6 and TRBJ2-2; D perhaps matches TRBD2 (5 bases). The V gene lost 1 base and the J gene lost 2 bases, with 8 bases spanning the gap. This CDR3 spans 15 amino acids. In germline, CDR1 is SGHVS, CDR2 FNYEAQ.

The gene calls are TRBV4-2 and TRBJ2-1; TRBD1 aligns across 7 bases. This CDR3 is built from 14 residues. J gave up 4 bases and V 2 bases, and 2 bases lay outside the gene matches. Germline V gene sequence: CDR1 LGHNA, CDR2 YNFKEQ. The CDR3 region is CASSQPGQYNEQFF. In nucleotides, the CDR3 is TGTGCCAGCAGCCAACCGGGACAGTACAATGAGCAGTTCTTC.

The rearrangement links TRBV12-3 or TRBV12-4 to TRBJ2-2, with D maybe TRBD2 (6 bases). This CDR3 has 13 residues. V gave up 3 bases and J gave up 6 bases, with 8 bases separating them. This chain's CDR3 is CASSLGGPGELFF. The CDR3 DNA follows: TGTGCCAGCAGTTTGGGGGGTCCCGGGGAGCTGTTTTTT.

This sequence joins TRBV18 and TRBJ1-1; D may be TRBD1 (5 bases). Trimming removed 3 bases from V and 5 bases from J, with 19 bases in between. The CDR3 extends over 16 amino acids. Germline V gene data show CDR1 as KGHSH and CDR2 as LQKENI. The CDR3 is CASSPVAGRSGTEAFF. As DNA, the CDR3 is TGTGCCAGCTCACCTGTCGCAGGGCGATCTGGGACTGAAGCTTTCTTT.

The V gene is TRBV5-1, the J gene TRBJ1-5; a possible D gene is TRBD1 (6 bases). Germline CDR1 is SGHRS and CDR2 is YFSETQ. Deletions cut 0 bases from V and 9 bases from J, with 10 bases between. This CDR3 region has 13 residues. DNA for the CDR3: TGCGCCAGCAGCTTGGGGCAGGGGACGCCCCAGCATTTT. The encoded protein is CASSLGQGTPQHF.

The rearrangement uses TRBV7-8 and TRBJ1-1; 7 nucleotides line up with TRBD1. J gave up 4 bases and V 5 bases, and 4 bases lay outside the gene matches. The CDR3 has 13 amino acids. Germline CDR1 reads SGHVS; CDR2 reads FQNEAQ. The CDR3 here is CASSRQGFTEAFF. As DNA, the CDR3 is TGTGCCAGCAGCCGACAGGGATTCACTGAAGCTTTCTTT.

CDR3: CASSETLGQVYNSPLHF. The CDR3 DNA reads as TGTGCCAGCAGTGAAACCCTGGGACAGGTTTATAATTCACCCCTCCACTTT. J is TRBJ1-6 and V is TRBV25-1; TRBD1 matches at 8 bases. Germline CDR1 and CDR2: MGHDK and SYGVNS. This CDR3 is 17 amino acids long. J was trimmed by 4 bases and V by 2 bases; bases with no gene match: 7.

The V gene is TRBV10-3, the J gene TRBJ1-5; D ambiguous. Germline values: CDR1 ENHRY, CDR2 SYGVKD. V was clipped by 0 bases and J by 7 bases, with 13 bases between them. This CDR3 is 15 amino acids long. CDR3: CAISESRRGQQPQHF. CDR3 DNA: TGTGCCATCAGTGAGTCTAGGAGAGGGCAACAGCCCCAGCATTTT.

The chain joins TRBV7-2 to TRBJ1-5, with D maybe TRBD1 (6 bases). Trimming took off 4 bases at V and 0 bases at J, with 13 bases between the two ends. The CDR3 length is 16 residues. Germline CDR1 and CDR2: SGHTA and FQGNSA. The CDR3 DNA is TGTGCCAGCAGCTGGGGACACGGAGTTAGCAATCAGCCCCAGCATTTT. This sequence encodes CASSWGHGVSNQPQHF.